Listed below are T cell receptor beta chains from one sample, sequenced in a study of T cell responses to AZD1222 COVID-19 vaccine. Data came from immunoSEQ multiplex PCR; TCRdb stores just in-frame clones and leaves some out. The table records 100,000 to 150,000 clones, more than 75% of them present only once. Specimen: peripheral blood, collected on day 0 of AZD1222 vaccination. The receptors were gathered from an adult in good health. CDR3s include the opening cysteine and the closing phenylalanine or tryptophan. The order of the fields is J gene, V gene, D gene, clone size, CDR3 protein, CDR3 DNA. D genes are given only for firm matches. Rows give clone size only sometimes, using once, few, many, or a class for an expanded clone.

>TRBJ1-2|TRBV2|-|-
CASSEPKAGGHGYTF
TGTGCCAGCAGTGAACCGAAAGCGGGGGGCCATGGCTACACCTTC
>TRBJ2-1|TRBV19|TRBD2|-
CASSPRTSTFEQFF
TGTGCCAGTAGTCCCCGGACTAGCACTTTTGAGCAGTTCTTC
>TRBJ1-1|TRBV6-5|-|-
CASSYIEGGLAFF
TGTGCCAGCAGTTACATCGAAGGGGGGCTAGCTTTCTTT
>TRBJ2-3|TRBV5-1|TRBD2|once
CASSPEASGRSGDTQYF
TGCGCCAGCAGCCCAGAGGCTAGCGGGAGGTCGGGGGATACGCAGTATTTT
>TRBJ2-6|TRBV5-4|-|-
CASSLRGRVSGANVLTF
TGTGCCAGCAGCTTGAGGGGGAGGGTGAGTGGGGCCAACGTCCTGACTTTC
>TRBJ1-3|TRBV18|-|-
CASSPSSQGGGNTIYF
TGTGCCAGCTCACCATCGTCACAGGGAGGGGGAAACACCATATATTTT
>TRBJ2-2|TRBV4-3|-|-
CASSQERGAPGELFF
TGCGCCAGCAGCCAAGAACGAGGGGCGCCCGGGGAGCTGTTTTTT
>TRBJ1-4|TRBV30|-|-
CAWGKGPGGEKLFF
TGTGCCTGGGGAAAGGGTCCCGGAGGTGAAAAACTGTTTTTT
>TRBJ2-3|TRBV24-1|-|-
CATSGGRADTQYF
TGTGCCACCAGTGGGGGGCGCGCAGATACGCAGTATTTT
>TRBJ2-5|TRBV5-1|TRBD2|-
CASSRGTSGRETQYF
TGCGCCAGCAGCCGGGGGACTAGCGGGCGGGAGACCCAGTACTTC
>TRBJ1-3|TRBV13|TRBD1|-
CASSTGTVTGSGNTIYF
TGTGCCAGCAGCACCGGGACAGTCACGGGCTCTGGAAACACCATATATTTT
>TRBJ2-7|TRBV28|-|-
CASSFRGTTSYEQYF
TGTGCCAGCAGTTTCCGAGGGACAACATCCTACGAGCAGTACTTC
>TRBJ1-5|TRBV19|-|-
CASSIGANSNQPQHF
TGTGCCAGTAGTATAGGGGCAAACAGCAATCAGCCCCAGCATTTT
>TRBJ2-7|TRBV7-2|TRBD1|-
CASSSRQGLYEQYF
TGTGCCAGCAGCTCGCGACAGGGGTTATACGAGCAGTACTTC
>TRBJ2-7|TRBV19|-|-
CASADLYEQYF
TGTGCCAGCGCTGACCTCTACGAGCAGTACTTC
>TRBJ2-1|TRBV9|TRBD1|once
CASSVAQGVTDEQFF
TGTGCCAGCAGCGTAGCACAGGGGGTCACGGATGAGCAGTTCTTC
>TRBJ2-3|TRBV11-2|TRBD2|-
CASSLVTSGGDTQYF
TGTGCCAGCAGCTTAGTGACTAGCGGGGGAGATACGCAGTATTTT
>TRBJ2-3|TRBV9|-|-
CASSSDMSRSIRTDTQYF
TGTGCCAGCAGCTCGGACATGTCCCGATCAATCCGCACAGATACGCAGTATTTT
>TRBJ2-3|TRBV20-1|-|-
CSARDIPTQYF
TGCAGTGCTAGAGATATCCCTACGCAGTATTTT
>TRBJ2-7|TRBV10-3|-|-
CAISGGGRDSYEQYF
TGTGCCATCAGTGGGGGGGGCAGGGACTCCTACGAGCAGTACTTC
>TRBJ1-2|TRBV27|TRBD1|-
CASSLREGDRGGYTF
TGTGCCAGCAGTTTACGAGAGGGGGACAGGGGTGGCTACACCTTC
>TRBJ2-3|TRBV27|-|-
CASGITGYPDTQYF
TGTGCCAGCGGTATTACAGGGTACCCAGATACGCAGTATTTT
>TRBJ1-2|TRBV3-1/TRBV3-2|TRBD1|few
CASSQEYRGYGYTF
TGTGCCAGCAGCCAAGAGTACAGGGGCTATGGCTACACCTTC
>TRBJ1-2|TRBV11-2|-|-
CASSLDHGRRNYGYTF
TGTGCCAGCAGCTTAGATCACGGCCGGAGGAACTATGGCTACACCTTC
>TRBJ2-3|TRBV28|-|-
CASSLLGDTQYF
TGTGCCAGCAGTTTGTTAGGAGATACGCAGTATTTT
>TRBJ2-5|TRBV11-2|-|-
CASSLDRGTETQYF
TGTGCCAGCAGCTTAGATCGGGGGACAGAGACCCAGTACTTC
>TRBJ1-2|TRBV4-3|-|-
CASSQDSTGPTRYGYTF
TGCGCCAGCAGCCAAGATAGTACAGGCCCGACGAGGTATGGCTACACCTTC
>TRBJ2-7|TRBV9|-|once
CASSAGQINYEQYF
TGTGCCAGCAGCGCAGGACAGATAAATTACGAGCAGTACTTC
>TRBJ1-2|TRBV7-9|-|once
CASSQRRGNGGYTF
TGTGCCAGCAGCCAGAGGCGAGGGAACGGCGGCTACACCTTC
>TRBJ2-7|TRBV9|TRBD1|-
CASSALGTAYEQYF
TGTGCCAGCAGCGCCCTGGGGACAGCTTACGAGCAGTACTTC
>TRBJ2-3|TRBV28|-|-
CASSFGGDPTDTQYF
TGTGCCAGCAGTTTCGGTGGGGACCCCACAGATACGCAGTATTTT
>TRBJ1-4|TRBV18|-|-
CASSFSGPTNEKLFF
TGTGCCAGCTCCTTTTCAGGACCAACTAATGAAAAACTGTTTTTT